The T cell receptor beta chain under discussion was sequenced for a study of Graves' ophthalmopathy and Graves' hyperthyroidism. General study points: Ophthalmopathy progression was predicted by the model at approximately 70% sensitivity and 72% to 80% specificity.

This clonotype occurred many times. No antigen is known for it. The germline CDR1 and CDR2 sequences are MNHEY and SMNVEV (reference sequence). The CDR3 totals 13 residues. V shed 4 bases and J 4 bases; nucleotides not matched to a gene: 2. Transcripts of RNA were the source for amplifying TCR beta CDR3 regions. After a first-round RT-PCR with HTBI primers, a second-round multiplex PCR was run. TCRdb independently ran MiXCR on the multiplex PCR reads; one entry per CDR3 protein. The sample has over 200,000 distinct CDR3 sequences, roughly 29% seen once. The J gene is TRBJ2-7, the V gene TRBV27; 9 nucleotides line up with TRBD2. This TCR was recovered from a man aged 50-60 years with Graves' ophthalmopathy. Specimen: peripheral blood. The CDR3 loop reads CASSWREGYEQYF. DNA of the CDR3: TGTGCCAGCAGTTGGCGGGAGGGGTACGAGCAGTACTTC.